The text below deals with one TCR beta chain. The antigen remains unidentified. These data are taken from a study of cytomegalovirus exposure and HLA in healthy donors. The table came from immunoSEQ multiplex PCR; TCRdb's copy has only in-frame clones and leaves some out. The table shows approximately 71,000 clones, with 91% occurring only once. From the 120-subject validation cohort, which was separate from the approximately 670-subject first cohort, the donors were drawn. The study's findings and limits: Cytomegalovirus association was assigned to about 150 TCR beta chains. There were a few CMV-associated chains whose specificity for CMV antigens was confirmed in vitro. Whilst most TCR sequences proved rare, a subset of public TCRs occurred across many donors.

The specimen sequenced was PBMCs. The source of this sequence is a man aged 18-30 years in good health and CMV-seronegative.

The CDR3 DNA reads as TGTGCCAGTAGTAGTAGGAGAGGCGGAGGCTCTGGGGCCAACGTCCTGACTTTC. Protein sequence: CASSSRRGGGSGANVLTF. The V call is TRBV19, the J call TRBJ2-6, with a possible D match to TRBD2 (5 bases). V lost 4 bases and J 0 bases, leaving 16 bases between the germline ends. The length of the CDR3 is 18 residues. CDR1 and CDR2 (germline): LNHDA, SQIVND (reference sequence).